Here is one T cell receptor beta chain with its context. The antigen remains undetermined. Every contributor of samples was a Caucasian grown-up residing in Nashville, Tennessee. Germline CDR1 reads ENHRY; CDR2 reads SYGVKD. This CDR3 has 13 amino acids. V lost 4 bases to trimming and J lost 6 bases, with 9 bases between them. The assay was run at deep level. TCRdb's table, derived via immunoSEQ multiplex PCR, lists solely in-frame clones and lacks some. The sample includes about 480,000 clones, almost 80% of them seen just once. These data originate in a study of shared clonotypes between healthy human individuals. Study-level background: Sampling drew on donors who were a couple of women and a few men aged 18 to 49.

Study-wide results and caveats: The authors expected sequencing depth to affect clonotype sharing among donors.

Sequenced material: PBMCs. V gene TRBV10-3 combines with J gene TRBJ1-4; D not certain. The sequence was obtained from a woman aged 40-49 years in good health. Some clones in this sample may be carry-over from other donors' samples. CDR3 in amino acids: CAISAGRDEKLFF. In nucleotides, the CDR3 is TGTGCCATCAGTGCGGGGAGGGATGAAAAACTGTTTTTT.